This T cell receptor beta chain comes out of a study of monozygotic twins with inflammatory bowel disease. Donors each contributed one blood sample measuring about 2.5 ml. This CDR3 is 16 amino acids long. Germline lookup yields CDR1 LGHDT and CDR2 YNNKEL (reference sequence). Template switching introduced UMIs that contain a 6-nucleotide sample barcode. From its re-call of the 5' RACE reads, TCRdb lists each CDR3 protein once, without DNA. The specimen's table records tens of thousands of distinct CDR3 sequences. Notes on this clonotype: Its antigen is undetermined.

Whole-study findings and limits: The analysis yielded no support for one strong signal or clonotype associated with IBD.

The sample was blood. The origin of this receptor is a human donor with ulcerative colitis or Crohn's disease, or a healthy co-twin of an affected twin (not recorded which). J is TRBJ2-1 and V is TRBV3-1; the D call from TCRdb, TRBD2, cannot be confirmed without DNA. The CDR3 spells CASRLERGGRSNEQFF.